Listed here is a single T cell receptor (beta chain). Antigen specificity is unknown. The J segment lost 4 bases and the V segment lost 0 bases, leaving 7 bases of the junction unmatched. The CDR3 loop spans 17 amino acids. CDR1 and CDR2 from the germline V gene are SGDLS and YYNGEE. The data belong to a study of persistence of HIV-infected CD4 T cells. Findings and caveats of the study: Rare CMV-responding cells carrying HIV-1 proviruses were not analyzed separately for TCR.

This was the immunoSEQ version 4 assay in survey mode. Measured with immunoSEQ multiplex PCR; TCRdb has only the in-frame clones, and not every one. The table lists 25,000 to 35,000 clones, around 82% of them singletons. Lysates of CMV-infected fibroblasts at approximately 9.6 ug/mL stimulated these cells. CD40L-negative CD69-negative CD45RO-high memory CD4+ T cells were sorted as populations depleted of antigen-responding cells. V and J are TRBV9 and TRBJ2-3; 11 nucleotides match TRBD2. This TCR was recovered from an adult man with HIV who was CMV-seropositive. Sequenced material: CD4+ T cells sorted from PBMCs after approximately 20-hour stimulation, taken from a patient who received antiretroviral therapy. Here the CDR3 reads CASSVVGSGGAADTQYF. For the CDR3, the DNA is TGTGCCAGCAGCGTAGTCGGTAGCGGGGGGGCCGCAGATACGCAGTATTTT.